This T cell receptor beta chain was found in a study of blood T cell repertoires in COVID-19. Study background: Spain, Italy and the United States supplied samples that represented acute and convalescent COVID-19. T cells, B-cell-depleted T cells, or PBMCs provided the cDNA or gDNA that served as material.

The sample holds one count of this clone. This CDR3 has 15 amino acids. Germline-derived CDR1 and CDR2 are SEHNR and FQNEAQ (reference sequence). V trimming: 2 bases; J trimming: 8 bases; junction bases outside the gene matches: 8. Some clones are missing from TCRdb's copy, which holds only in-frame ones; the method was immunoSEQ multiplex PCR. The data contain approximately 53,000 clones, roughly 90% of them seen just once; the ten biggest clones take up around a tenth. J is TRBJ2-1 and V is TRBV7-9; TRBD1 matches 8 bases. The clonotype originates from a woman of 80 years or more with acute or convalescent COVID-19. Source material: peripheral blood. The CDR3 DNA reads TGTGCCAGCAGCTTATTCAGGGGGCCAGGGGATGAGCAGTTCTTC. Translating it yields CASSLFRGPGDEQFF.